This note documents a single T cell receptor beta chain sequence. Its specificity is unknown. The CDR3 sequence is 19 residues long. This sample is drawn from a study of graft-versus-host responses after intestinal transplantation. The wider study: Induction with anti-thymocyte globulin, then tacrolimus and steroids for about 3 years, was given to all recipients. Study observations and caveats: Detected in recipient marrow were GvH clones, some of which were first observed in ileum or blood. Peak circulating GvH clone levels tracked with early post-transplant HvG declines.

TCRdb keeps only in-frame clones here, not all; method: immunoSEQ multiplex PCR. Among about 100,000 clones, roughly 84% were seen once, and the ten largest hold around 0.86%. The source material was unstimulated CD4+ T cells sorted from spleen or lymph node cells, sampled before transplant. This clonotype was sampled from a human donor who was the organ donor for an intestinal transplant. This sequence joins TRBV21-1 and TRBJ1-6; TRBD1, as called in the table, went unchecked against the DNA. TRBV21-1 constitutes a pseudogene. CDR3 loop: CASSKRAGGDGSYNSPLHF. CDR3 coding DNA: TGTGCCAGCAGCAAACGTGCAGGGGGCGATGGCTCCTATAATTCACCCCTCCACTTT.